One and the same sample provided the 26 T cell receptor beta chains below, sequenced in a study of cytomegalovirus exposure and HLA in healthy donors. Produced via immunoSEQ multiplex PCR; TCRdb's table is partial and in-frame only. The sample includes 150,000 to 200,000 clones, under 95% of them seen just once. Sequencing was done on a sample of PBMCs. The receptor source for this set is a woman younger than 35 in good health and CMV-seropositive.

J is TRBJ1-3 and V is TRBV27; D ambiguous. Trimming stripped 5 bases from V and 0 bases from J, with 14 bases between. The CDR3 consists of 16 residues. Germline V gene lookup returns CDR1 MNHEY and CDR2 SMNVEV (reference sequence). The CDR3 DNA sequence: TGTGCCAGCAGTCTAATAGGCAGAGGCTCTGGAAACACCATATATTTT. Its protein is CASSLIGRGSGNTIYF.

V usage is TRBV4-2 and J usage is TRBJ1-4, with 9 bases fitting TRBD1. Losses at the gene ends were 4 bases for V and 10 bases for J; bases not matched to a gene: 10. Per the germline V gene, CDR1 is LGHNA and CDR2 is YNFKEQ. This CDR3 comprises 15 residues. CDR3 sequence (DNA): TGTGCCAGCAGCCCCTTAACAGGGGGCGGAGTAAAACTGTTTTTT. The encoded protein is CASSPLTGGGVKLFF.

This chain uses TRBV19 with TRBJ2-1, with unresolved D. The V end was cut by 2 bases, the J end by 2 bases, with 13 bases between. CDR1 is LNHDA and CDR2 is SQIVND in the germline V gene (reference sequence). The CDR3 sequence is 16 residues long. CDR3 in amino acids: CASSISGFETYNEQFF. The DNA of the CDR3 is TGTGCCAGTAGTATATCAGGATTCGAAACCTACAATGAGCAGTTCTTC.

In DNA, the CDR3 is TGTGCCAGCAGCGTACAGGTTAGCGGGAGTGTAACCGGGGAGCTGTTTTTT. It specifies CASSVQVSGSVTGELFF. V is TRBV9 and J is TRBJ2-2; the match to TRBD2 covers 9 bases. In germline, CDR1 is SGDLS, CDR2 YYNGEE. V shed 1 base and J 5 bases; nucleotides not matched to a gene: 9. The CDR3 covers 17 residues.

Written as DNA, the CDR3 is TGTGCCAGCTCTCGCCCAATGGCGGGAGGGCCGGACGAGCAGTACTTC. Translating gives CASSRPMAGGPDEQYF. The V call is TRBV18, the J call TRBJ2-7, with 9 bases matching TRBD2. Per the germline V gene, CDR1 is KGHSH and CDR2 is LQKENI. The CDR3 is made up of 16 amino acids. With V trimmed by 6 bases and J by 5 bases, 14 bases remained unmatched.

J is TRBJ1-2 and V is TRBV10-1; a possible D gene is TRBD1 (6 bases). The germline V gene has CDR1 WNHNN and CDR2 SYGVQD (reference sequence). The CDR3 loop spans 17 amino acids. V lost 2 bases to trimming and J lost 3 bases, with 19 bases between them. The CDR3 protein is CASSELWTAGDDYGYTF. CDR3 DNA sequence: TGCGCCAGCAGTGAGCTTTGGACAGCGGGGGATGACTATGGCTACACCTTC.

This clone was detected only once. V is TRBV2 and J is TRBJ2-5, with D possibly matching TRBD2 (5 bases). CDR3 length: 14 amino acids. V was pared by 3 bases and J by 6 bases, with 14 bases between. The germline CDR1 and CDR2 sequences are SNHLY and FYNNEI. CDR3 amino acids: CASSEISAGKTQYF. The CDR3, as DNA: TGTGCCAGCAGTGAGATTAGCGCTGGGAAGACCCAGTACTTC.

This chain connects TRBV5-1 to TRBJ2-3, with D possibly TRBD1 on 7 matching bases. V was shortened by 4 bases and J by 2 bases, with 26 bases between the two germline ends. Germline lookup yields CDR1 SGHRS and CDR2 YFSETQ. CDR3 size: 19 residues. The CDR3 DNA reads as TGCGCCAGCAGCGCAACACCAGGGGGACTTTCGACAAACACAGATACGCAGTATTTT. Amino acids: CASSATPGGLSTNTDTQYF.

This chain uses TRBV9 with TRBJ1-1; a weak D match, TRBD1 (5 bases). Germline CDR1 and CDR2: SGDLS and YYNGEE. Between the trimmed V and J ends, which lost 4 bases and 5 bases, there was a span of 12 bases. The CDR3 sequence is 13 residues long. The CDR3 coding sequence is TGTGCCAGCAGCACCACCGGGGGAACTGAAGCTTTCTTT. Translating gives CASSTTGGTEAFF. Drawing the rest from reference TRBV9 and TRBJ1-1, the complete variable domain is DSGVTQTPKHLITATGQRVTLRCSPRSGDLSVYWYQQSLDQGLQFLIQYYNGEERAKGNILERFSAQQFPDLHSELNLSSLELGDSALYFCASSTTGGTEAFFGQGTRLTVV.

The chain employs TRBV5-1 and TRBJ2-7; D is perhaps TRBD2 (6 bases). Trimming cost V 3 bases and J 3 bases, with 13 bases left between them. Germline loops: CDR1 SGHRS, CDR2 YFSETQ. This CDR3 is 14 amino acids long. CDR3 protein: CASSSGTDYYEQYF. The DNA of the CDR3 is TGCGCCAGCAGCTCCGGGACGGACTACTACGAGCAGTACTTC.

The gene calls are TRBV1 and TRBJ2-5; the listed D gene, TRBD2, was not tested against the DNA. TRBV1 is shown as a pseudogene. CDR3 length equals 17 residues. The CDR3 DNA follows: TGCACCAGCAGCCAAACACTAGCGGGGGCCCCCCAAGAGACCCAGTACTTC. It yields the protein CTSSQTLAGAPQETQYF.

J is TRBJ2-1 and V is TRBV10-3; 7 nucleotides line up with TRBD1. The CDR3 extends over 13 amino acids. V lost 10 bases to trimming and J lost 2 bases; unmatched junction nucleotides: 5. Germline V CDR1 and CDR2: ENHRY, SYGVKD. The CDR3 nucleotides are TGTGCCACCCACAGGGGTCCCTACAATGAGCAGTTCTTC. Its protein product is CATHRGPYNEQFF.

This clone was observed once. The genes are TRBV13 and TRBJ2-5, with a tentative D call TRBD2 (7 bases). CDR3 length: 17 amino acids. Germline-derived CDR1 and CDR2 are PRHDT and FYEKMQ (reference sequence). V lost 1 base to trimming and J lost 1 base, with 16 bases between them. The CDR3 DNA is TGTGCCAGCAGCTTAGCGTCTGGGCGGGGGCTCCAAGAGACCCAGTACTTC. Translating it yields CASSLASGRGLQETQYF. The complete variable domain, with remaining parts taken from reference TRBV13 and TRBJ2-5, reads AAGVIQSPRHLIKEKRETATLKCYPIPRHDTVYWYQQGPGQDPQFLISFYEKMQSDKGSIPDRFSAQQFSDYHSELNMSSLELGDSALYFCASSLASGRGLQETQYFGPGTRLLVL.

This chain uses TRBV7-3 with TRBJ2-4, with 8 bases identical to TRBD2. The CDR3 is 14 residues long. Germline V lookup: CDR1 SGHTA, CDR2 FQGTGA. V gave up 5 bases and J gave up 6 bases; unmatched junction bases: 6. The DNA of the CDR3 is TGTGCCAGCAGCCCTAGCGGGTCGGCAAACATTCAGTACTTC. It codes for CASSPSGSANIQYF.

The CDR3 DNA reads as TGTGCCAGCAGTGAAGGGACTAGCGGGGGGGCACGGGCGTTCTTC. Its translation is CASSEGTSGGARAFF. The V gene is TRBV6-4, the J gene TRBJ2-1, with 16 bases matching TRBD2. This CDR3 has 15 amino acids. Germline V CDR1 and CDR2: MRHNA, SNTAGT. Trimming cost V 3 bases and J 15 bases; bases outside gene matches: 8.

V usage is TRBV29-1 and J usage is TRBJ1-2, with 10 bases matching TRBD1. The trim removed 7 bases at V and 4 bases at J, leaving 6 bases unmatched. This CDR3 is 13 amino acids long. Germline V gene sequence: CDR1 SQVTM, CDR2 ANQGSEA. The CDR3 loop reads CSAGQGVGYGYTF. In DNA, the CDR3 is TGCAGCGCCGGACAGGGGGTTGGCTATGGCTACACCTTC.

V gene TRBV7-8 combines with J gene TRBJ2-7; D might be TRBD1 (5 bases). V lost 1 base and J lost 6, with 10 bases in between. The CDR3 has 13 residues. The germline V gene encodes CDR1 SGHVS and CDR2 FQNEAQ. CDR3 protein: CASSLDRWGEQYF. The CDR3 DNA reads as TGTGCCAGCAGCTTAGACAGGTGGGGCGAGCAGTACTTC.

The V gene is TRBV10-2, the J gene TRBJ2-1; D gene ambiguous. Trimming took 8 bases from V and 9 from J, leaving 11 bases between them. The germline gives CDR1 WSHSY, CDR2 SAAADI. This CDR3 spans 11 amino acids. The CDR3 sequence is CASLPLTEQFF. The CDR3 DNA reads TGCGCCAGCCTCCCTCTAACTGAGCAGTTCTTC.

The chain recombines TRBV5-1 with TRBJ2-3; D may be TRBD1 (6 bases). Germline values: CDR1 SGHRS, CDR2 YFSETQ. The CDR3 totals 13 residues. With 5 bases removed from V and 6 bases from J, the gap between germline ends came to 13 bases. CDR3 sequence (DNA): TGCGCCAGCAGAGGCCAGGGGCCGGATACGCAGTATTTT. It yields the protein CASRGQGPDTQYF.

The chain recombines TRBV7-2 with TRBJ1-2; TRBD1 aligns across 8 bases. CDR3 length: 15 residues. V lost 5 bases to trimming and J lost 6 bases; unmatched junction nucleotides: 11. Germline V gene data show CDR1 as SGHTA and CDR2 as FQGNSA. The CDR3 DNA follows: TGTGCCAGCAGCGCAAGCCGGACAGGGAGGGATGGCTACACCTTC. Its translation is CASSASRTGRDGYTF. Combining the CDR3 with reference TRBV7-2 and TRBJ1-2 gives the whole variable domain GAGVSQSPSNKVTEKGKDVELRCDPISGHTALYWYRQSLGQGLEFLIYFQGNSAPDKSGLPSDRFSAERTGGSVSTLTIQRTQQEDSAVYLCASSASRTGRDGYTFGSGTRLTVV.

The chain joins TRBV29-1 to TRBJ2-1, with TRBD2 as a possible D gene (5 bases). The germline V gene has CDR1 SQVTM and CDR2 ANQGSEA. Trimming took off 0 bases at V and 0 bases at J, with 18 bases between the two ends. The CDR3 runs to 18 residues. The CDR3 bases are TGCAGCGTTGAAGACCCACCAGGCGTCACTAGCTCCTACAATGAGCAGTTCTTC. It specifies CSVEDPPGVTSSYNEQFF.

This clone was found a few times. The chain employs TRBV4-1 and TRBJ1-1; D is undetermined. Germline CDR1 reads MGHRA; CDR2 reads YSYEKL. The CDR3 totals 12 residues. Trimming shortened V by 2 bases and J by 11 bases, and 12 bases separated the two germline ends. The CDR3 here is CASSQSTGNAFF. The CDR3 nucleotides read TGCGCCAGCAGCCAAAGTACGGGGAACGCTTTCTTT.

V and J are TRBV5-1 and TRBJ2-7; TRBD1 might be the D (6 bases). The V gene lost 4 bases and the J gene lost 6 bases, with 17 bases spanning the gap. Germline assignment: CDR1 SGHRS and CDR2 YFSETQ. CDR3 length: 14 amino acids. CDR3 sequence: CASSAVDRLGEQYF. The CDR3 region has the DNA TGCGCCAGCAGCGCGGTCGACAGGTTGGGCGAGCAGTACTTC.

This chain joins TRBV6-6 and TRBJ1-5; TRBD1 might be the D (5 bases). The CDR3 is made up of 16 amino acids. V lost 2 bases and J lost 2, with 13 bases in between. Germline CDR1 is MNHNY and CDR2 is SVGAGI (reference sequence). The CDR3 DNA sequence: TGTGCCAGCAGTTACCGGGGGACGGACCGCAATCAGCCCCAGCATTTT. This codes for CASSYRGTDRNQPQHF.

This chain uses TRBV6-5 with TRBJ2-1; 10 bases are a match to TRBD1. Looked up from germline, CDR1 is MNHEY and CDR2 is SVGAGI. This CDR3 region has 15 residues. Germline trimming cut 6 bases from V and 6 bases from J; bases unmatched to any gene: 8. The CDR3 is CASRHDRGLGNEQFF. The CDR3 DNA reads TGTGCCAGCAGACACGACAGGGGGCTCGGCAATGAGCAGTTCTTC.

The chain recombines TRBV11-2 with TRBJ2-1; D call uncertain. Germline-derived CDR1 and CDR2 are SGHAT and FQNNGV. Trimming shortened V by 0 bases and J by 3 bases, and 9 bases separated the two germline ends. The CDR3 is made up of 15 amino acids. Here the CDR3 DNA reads TGTGCCAGCAGCTTAGAACTATCCGGCTACAATGAGCAGTTCTTC. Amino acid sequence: CASSLELSGYNEQFF.